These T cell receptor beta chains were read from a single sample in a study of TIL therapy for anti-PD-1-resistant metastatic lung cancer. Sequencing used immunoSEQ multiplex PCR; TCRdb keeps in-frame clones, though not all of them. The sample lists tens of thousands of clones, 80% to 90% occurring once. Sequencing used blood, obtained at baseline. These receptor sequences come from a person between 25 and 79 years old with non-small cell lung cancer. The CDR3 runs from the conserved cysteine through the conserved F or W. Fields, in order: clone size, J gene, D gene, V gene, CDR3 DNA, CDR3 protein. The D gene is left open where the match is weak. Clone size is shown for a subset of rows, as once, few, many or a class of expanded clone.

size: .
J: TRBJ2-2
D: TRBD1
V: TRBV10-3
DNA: TGTGCCAACGGATTCTCAGGGGGCGGGGAGCTGTTTTTT
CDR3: CANGFSGGGELFF

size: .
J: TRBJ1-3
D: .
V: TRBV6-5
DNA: TGTGCCAGCAGTTACTCATATGAATCTGGAAACACCATATATTTT
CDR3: CASSYSYESGNTIYF

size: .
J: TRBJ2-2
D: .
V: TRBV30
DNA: TGTGCCTGGAGTGTACTTGGGACCGGGGAGCTGTTTTTT
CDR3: CAWSVLGTGELFF

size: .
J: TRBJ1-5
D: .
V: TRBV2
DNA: TGTGCCAGCAGTGAGGGTTGGAATCAGCCCCAGCATTTT
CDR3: CASSEGWNQPQHF

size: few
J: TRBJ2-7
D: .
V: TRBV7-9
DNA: TGTGCCAGCAGCCCTTCTTTCTCGGACTACAAGCCCAGACTATACGAGCAGTACTTC
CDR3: CASSPSFSDYKPRLYEQYF

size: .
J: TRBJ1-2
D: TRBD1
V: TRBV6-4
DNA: TGTGCCAGCAGCCGGGACAGGAGCCAACCTTACACCTTC
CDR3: CASSRDRSQPYTF

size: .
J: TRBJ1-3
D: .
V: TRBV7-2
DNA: TGTGCCAGCAGCTTTGGCCAGGCGGTCTCTGGAAACACCATATATTTT
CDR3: CASSFGQAVSGNTIYF

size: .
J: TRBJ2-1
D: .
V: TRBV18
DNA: TGTGCCAGCTCACCACCCCTGCGGGTCTACAATGAGCAGTTCTTC
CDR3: CASSPPLRVYNEQFF

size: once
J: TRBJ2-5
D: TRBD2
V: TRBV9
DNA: TGTGCCAGCAGCGAGGGGAGGAGCGGGGGAAGCGGTGAGACCCAGTACTTC
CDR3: CASSEGRSGGSGETQYF

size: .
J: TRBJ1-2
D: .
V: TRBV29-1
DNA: TGCAGCGTTGAATTGACACGAGGGGGCTACACCTTC
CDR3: CSVELTRGGYTF

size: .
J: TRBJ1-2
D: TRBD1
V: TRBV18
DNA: TGTGCCAGCTCACCGGGGGACAGGGGATACTATGGCTACACCTTC
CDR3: CASSPGDRGYYGYTF

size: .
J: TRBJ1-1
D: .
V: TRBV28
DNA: TGTGCCAGCTCATTTTGGGCCGCTGAAGCTTTCTTT
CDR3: CASSFWAAEAFF

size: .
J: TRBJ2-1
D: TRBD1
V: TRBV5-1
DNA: TGCGCCAGCAGCCTCCGGGACAGGGGGCAGGTTGAGCAGTTCTTC
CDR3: CASSLRDRGQVEQFF

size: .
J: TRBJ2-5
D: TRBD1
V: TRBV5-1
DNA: TGCGCCAGCAGCGAGGGACAGGGGGCAGGGGAGACCCAGTACTTC
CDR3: CASSEGQGAGETQYF

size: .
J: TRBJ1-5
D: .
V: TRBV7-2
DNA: TGTGCCAGCAGCCCCCTTGGGCCACTCAATCAGCCCCAGCATTTT
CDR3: CASSPLGPLNQPQHF

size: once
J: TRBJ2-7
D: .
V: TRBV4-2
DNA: TGTGCCAGCAGCCAAGATTCGGGGGGCCTCTACGAGCAGTACTTC
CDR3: CASSQDSGGLYEQYF

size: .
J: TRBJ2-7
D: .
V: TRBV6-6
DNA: TGTGCCAGCAGCCGCCCGCCGGGGCAGAGCTCCTACGAGCAGTACTTC
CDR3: CASSRPPGQSSYEQYF

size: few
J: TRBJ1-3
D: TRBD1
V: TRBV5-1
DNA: TGCGCCAGCAGCTATACAGGGGGCCTTACTTCTGGAAACACCATATATTTT
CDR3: CASSYTGGLTSGNTIYF

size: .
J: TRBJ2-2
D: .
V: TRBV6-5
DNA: TGTGCCAGCAGTTACAGAATAGGGAGTGGCGGGGAGCTGTTTTTT
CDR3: CASSYRIGSGGELFF

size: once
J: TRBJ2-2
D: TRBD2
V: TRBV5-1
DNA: TGCGCCAGCAGCTTTAGCGGGCCGAACACCGGGGAGCTGTTTTTT
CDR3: CASSFSGPNTGELFF

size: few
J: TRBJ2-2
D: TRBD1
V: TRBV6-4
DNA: TGTGCCACCAGAGGACAGGGGTCAACCGGGGAGCTGTTTTTT
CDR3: CATRGQGSTGELFF

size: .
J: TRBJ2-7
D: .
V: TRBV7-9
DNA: TGTGCCAGCAGCCATAGCGTGTCCTCCTACGAGCAGTACTTC
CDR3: CASSHSVSSYEQYF

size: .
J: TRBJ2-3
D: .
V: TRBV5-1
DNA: TGCGCCAGCAGCTTGGGAAGGGTTCCAGATACGCAGTATTTT
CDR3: CASSLGRVPDTQYF

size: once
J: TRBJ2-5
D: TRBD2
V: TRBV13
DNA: TGTGCCAGCAGCGCCACTAGCGGGGGGGCCTTAGAGACCCAGTACTTC
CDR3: CASSATSGGALETQYF

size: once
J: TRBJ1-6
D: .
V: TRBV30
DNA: TGTGCCTGGAGTGCGGAGGTGCGTAGCTCACCCCTCCACTTT
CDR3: CAWSAEVRSSPLHF

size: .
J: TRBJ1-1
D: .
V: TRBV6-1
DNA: TGTGCCAGCAGTGAAGGTGCAAACAGCGGGACTGAAGCTTTCTTT
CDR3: CASSEGANSGTEAFF

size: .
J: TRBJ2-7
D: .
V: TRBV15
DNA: TGTGCCACCAAACGCCGGGACGGAACCTACGAGCAGTACTTC
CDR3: CATKRRDGTYEQYF

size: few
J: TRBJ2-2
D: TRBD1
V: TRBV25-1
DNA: TGTGCCAGCAGTGCGGGACAGGACACCGGGGAGCTGTTTTTT
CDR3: CASSAGQDTGELFF

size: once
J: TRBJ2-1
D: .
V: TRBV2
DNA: TGTGCCAGCCGCGGGCAGGGAAGCTCCTACAATGAGCAGTTCTTC
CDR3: CASRGQGSSYNEQFF

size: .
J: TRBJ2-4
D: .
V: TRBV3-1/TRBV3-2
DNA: TGTGCCAGCAGCCAAGATGGTGGCATCCCCATTCAGTACTTC
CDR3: CASSQDGGIPIQYF

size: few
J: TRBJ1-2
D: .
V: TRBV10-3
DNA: TGTGCCATCAGTGATGGAAGGTCAGGGGGCTACACCTTC
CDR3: CAISDGRSGGYTF

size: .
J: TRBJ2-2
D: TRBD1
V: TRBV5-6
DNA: TGTGCCAGCAGGTCCCGGGACAGGGGGTTTACCGGGGAGCTGTTTTTT
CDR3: CASRSRDRGFTGELFF

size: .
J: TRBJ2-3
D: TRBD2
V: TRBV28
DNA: TGTGCCAGCGTGTCGGGGGGGCCGGGCACAGATACGCAGTATTTT
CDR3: CASVSGGPGTDTQYF

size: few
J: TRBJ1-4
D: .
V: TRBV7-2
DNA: TGTGCCAGCAGCTTAGCGGCCAGGGTTAATGAAAAACTGTTTTTT
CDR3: CASSLAARVNEKLFF

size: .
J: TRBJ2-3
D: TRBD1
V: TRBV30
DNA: TGTGCCTGGAGTCCGGGACAGGGGGCCTCAGATACGCAGTATTTT
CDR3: CAWSPGQGASDTQYF

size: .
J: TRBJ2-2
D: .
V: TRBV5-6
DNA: TGTGCCAGCAGCTTTGGGACCGGGGAGCTGTTTTTT
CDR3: CASSFGTGELFF

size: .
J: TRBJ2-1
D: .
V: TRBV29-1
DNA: TGCAGCGTTGAACGGCAGTTCCTCGGGGAGCAGTTCTTC
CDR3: CSVERQFLGEQFF

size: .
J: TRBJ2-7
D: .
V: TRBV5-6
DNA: TGTGCCAGCAGCAGCAGATCCTACGAGCAGTACTTC
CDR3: CASSSRSYEQYF

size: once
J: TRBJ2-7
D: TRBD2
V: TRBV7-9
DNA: TGTGCCAGCAGCTTAGGGGATCGTAGCGGGACGGGAGAGCAGTACTTC
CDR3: CASSLGDRSGTGEQYF

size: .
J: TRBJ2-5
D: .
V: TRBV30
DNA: TGTGCCTGGAGTTTGAGGGGAGAGACCCAGTACTTC
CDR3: CAWSLRGETQYF

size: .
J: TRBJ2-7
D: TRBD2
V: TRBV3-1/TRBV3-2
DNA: TGTGCCAGCAGCCAAGTACTAGCGGGAAACGAGCAGTACTTC
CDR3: CASSQVLAGNEQYF

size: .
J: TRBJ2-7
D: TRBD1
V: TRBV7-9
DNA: TGTGCCAGCAGCTCACGGACAGGGGATACCTACGAGCAGTACTTC
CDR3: CASSSRTGDTYEQYF

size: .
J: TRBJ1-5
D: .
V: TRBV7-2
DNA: TGTGCCAGCAGCTTAAGGGGCAATCAGCCCCAGCATTTT
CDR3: CASSLRGNQPQHF

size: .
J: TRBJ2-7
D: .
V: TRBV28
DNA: TGTGCCAGCAGTTCGACCGCCACCTACGAGCAGTACTTC
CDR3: CASSSTATYEQYF

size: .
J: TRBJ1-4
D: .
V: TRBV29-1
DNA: TGCAGCGAAAATGAAAAACTGTTTTTT
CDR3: CSENEKLFF

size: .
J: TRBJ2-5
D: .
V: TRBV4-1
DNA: TGCGCCAGCAGCCAAGAATTCAGGGTCGGTGAGACCCAGTACTTC
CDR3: CASSQEFRVGETQYF

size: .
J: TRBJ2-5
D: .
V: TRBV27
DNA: TGTGCCAGCAGTTTATCCAGGGCCAAAGAGACCCAGTACTTC
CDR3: CASSLSRAKETQYF

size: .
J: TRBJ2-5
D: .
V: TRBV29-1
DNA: TGCAGCGTCGGACGGGACTCTAGTGGAGAAGGAACCCAGTACTTC
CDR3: CSVGRDSSGEGTQYF

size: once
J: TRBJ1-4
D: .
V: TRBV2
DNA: TGTGCCAGCAGTGGGACACCCGTTAATGAAAAACTGTTTTTT
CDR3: CASSGTPVNEKLFF

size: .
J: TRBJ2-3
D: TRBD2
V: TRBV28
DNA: TGTGCCAGCGGATCCGGGACTAGAGCAGATACGCAGTATTTT
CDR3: CASGSGTRADTQYF

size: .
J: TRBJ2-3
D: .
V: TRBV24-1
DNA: TGTGCCACCAGTGATTTGGGGGACGATAGCACAGATACGCAGTATTTT
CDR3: CATSDLGDDSTDTQYF

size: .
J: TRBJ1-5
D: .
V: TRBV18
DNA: TGTGCCAGCTCAGCACTACGGAATCAGCCCCAGCATTTT
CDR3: CASSALRNQPQHF